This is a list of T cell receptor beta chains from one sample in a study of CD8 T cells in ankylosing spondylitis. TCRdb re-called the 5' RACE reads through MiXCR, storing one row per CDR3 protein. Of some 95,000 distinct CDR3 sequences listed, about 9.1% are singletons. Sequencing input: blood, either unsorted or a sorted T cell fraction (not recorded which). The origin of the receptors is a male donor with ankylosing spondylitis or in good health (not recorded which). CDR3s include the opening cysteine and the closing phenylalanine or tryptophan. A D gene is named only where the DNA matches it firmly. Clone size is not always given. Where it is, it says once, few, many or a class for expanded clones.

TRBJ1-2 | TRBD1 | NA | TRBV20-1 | CSADQGAVGYTF | TGCAGTGCTGATCAGGGGGCAGTTGGCTACACCTTC
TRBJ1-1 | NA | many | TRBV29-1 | CSVERRGSMNTEAFF | TGCAGCGTTGAAAGGCGGGGTTCCATGAACACTGAAGCTTTCTTT
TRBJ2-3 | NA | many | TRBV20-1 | CSARDTPGWRDTQYF | TGCAGTGCTAGAGATACCCCGGGCTGGCGAGATACGCAGTATTTT
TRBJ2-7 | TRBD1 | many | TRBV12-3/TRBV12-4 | CASSFSGGHEQYF | TGTGCCAGCAGTTTCTCAGGGGGCCACGAGCAGTACTTC
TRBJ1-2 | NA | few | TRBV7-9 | CASSWGRSTINYGYTF | TGTGCCAGCAGCTGGGGACGGAGCACCATTAACTATGGCTACACCTTC
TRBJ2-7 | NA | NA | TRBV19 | CASTGDAWTEQYF | TGTGCCAGTACGGGAGACGCATGGACCGAGCAGTACTTC
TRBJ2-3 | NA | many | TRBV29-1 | CSVPNGPAGQPTDTQYF | TGCAGCGTGCCCAACGGGCCAGCGGGCCAACCCACAGATACGCAGTATTTT
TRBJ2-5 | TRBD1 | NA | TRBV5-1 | CASSFWDRGSQETQYF | TGCGCCAGCAGCTTTTGGGACAGGGGGTCCCAAGAGACCCAGTACTTC
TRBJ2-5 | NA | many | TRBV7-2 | CASSPGTAVGKTQYF | TGTGCCAGCAGCCCCGGGACGGCCGTAGGAAAGACCCAGTACTTC
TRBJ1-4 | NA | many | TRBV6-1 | CASSGTSTNEKLFF | TGTGCCAGCAGCGGGACTTCAACTAATGAAAAACTGTTTTTT
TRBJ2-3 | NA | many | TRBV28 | CASSQRDSFSTDTQYF | TGTGCCAGCAGCCAGAGGGACTCCTTTAGCACAGATACGCAGTATTTT
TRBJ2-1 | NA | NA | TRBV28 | CASRFRGSFHNEQFF | TGTGCCAGCAGGTTCCGGGGGAGCTTCCACAATGAGCAGTTCTTC
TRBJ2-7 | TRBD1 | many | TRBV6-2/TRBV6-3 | CASSYSTGGPYEQYF | TGTGCCAGCAGTTACTCGACAGGGGGACCCTACGAGCAGTACTTC
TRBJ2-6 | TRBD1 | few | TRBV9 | CASSGLGQGLYGANVLTF | TGTGCCAGCAGCGGCCTAGGACAGGGGCTATATGGGGCCAACGTCCTGACTTTC
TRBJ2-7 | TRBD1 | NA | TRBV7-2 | CASSPRTGGNYEQYF | TGTGCCAGCAGCCCGCGGACAGGGGGCAACTACGAGCAGTACTTC
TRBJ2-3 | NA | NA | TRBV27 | CASSSTGWGTDTQYF | TGTGCCAGCAGTTCAACAGGGTGGGGCACAGATACGCAGTATTTT
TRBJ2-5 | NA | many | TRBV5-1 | CASSYAGIRETQYF | TGCGCCAGCAGCTACGCCGGGATCAGAGAGACCCAGTACTTC
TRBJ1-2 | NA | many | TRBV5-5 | CASSSQFGEYYGYTF | TGTGCCAGCAGCTCCCAGTTCGGAGAATACTATGGCTACACCTTC
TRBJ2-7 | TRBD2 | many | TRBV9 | CASSASGTSVYEQYF | TGTGCCAGCAGCGCCTCCGGGACTAGCGTTTACGAGCAGTACTTC
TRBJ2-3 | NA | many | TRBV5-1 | CASSKDPTDTQYF | TGCGCCAGCAGCAAGGACCCCACAGATACGCAGTATTTT
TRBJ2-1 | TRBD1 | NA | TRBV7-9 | CASSLEGTVAYNEQFF | TGTGCCAGCAGCTTAGAGGGGACAGTAGCCTACAATGAGCAGTTCTTC
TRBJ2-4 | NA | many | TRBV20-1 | CSAGGLAKNIQYF | TGCAGTGCTGGGGGACTAGCCAAAAACATTCAGTACTTC
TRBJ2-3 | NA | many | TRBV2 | CASSSSGTDTQYF | TGTGCCAGCAGTTCTAGTGGCACAGATACGCAGTATTTT
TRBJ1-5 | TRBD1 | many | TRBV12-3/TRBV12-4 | CASSRQGNSNQPQHF | TGTGCCAGCAGCCGACAGGGCAATAGCAATCAGCCCCAGCATTTT
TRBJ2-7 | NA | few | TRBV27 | CASSRNRGPLSYEQYF | TGTGCCAGCAGTCGAAACCGGGGCCCCCTCTCCTACGAGCAGTACTTC
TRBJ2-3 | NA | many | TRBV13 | CASSSPRAGDTQYF | TGTGCCAGCAGCTCCCCCAGGGCGGGAGATACGCAGTATTTT
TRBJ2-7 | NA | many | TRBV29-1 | CSVVGRGYEQYF | TGCAGCGTTGTTGGCAGGGGTTACGAGCAGTACTTC